Listed below are T cell receptor beta chains from one sample, sequenced in a study of cytomegalovirus exposure and HLA in healthy donors. The method was immunoSEQ multiplex PCR; TCRdb's version includes in-frame clones alone and lacks a portion of them. The repertoire holds some 200,000 clones, with about 80% as singletons. Sequencing was done on a sample of PBMCs. The source is a boy between 10 and 17 years old in good health and CMV-seronegative. CDR3s include the opening cysteine and the closing phenylalanine or tryptophan. Fields, in order: D gene, J gene, clone size, V gene, CDR3 DNA, CDR3 protein. D genes are given only for firm matches. For some rows the clone size is stated as once, few or many, or as a class when expanded; others skip it.

>TRBD1|TRBJ2-1|NA|TRBV9
TGTGCCAGCAGCGTAAGGGACAGGGGACGGTCTTTCTTC
CASSVRDRGRSFF
>TRBD1|TRBJ2-5|NA|TRBV5-1
TGCGCCAGCAGCAGAACCGGGACAGGGGGCGCCCTAGAGACCCAGTACTTC
CASSRTGTGGALETQYF
>TRBD1|TRBJ2-7|NA|TRBV27
TGTGCCAGCAGTTTGGCGACAGGGAACGAGCAGTACTTC
CASSLATGNEQYF
>NA|TRBJ1-3|NA|TRBV19
TGTGCCAGTAGTATCAGGACAACTGGAAACACCATATATTTT
CASSIRTTGNTIYF
>NA|TRBJ1-1|few|TRBV19
TGTGCCAGTAGTATTCGCAGGGAACTTGGCTCTGAAGCTTTCTTT
CASSIRRELGSEAFF
>TRBD2|TRBJ2-3|NA|TRBV10-1
TGCGCCAGCAGTGTTTTGAAGGGGACTAGCGGGGGCAAGACGCAGTATTTT
CASSVLKGTSGGKTQYF
>TRBD2|TRBJ2-7|NA|TRBV10-3
TGTGCCGTAGTTAGCGGGACCTACGAGCAGTACTTC
CAVVSGTYEQYF
>NA|TRBJ2-3|once|TRBV5-1
TGCGCCAGCAGCTTGGCCCGGGAAACTAGCACAGATACGCAGTATTTT
CASSLARETSTDTQYF
>TRBD2|TRBJ2-3|NA|TRBV4-1
TGCGCCAGCAGCTCCCCCACTAGCGACACAGATACGCAGTATTTT
CASSSPTSDTDTQYF
>TRBD1|TRBJ1-5|few|TRBV10-3
TGTGCCACCCAAACCGGGACAGCTAGCAATCAGCCCCAGCATTTT
CATQTGTASNQPQHF
>TRBD1|TRBJ2-1|NA|TRBV19
TGTGCCAGTAGCCCGTCCGGGACAGGGGCCCTCGAGAGCTCCTACAATGAGCAGTTCTTC
CASSPSGTGALESSYNEQFF
>NA|TRBJ2-7|NA|TRBV5-5
TGTGCCAGCAGCTTGGTTCTCAACAGCTACTACGAGCAGTACTTC
CASSLVLNSYYEQYF
>NA|TRBJ2-3|NA|TRBV30
TGTGCCTGGAGCACAGGGACCCAGTCAGATACGCAGTATTTT
CAWSTGTQSDTQYF
>TRBD2|TRBJ2-1|NA|TRBV15
TGTGCCACCAGCAGAGGTAGTAGCGGGGCTACAGATGAGCAGTTCTTC
CATSRGSSGATDEQFF
>NA|TRBJ2-7|NA|TRBV2
TGTGCCAGCAGTGGCCTAGTAAAGTACGAGCAGTACTTC
CASSGLVKYEQYF
>TRBD1|TRBJ2-7|NA|TRBV5-1
TGCGCCAGCGGCCGGGACAGCTCCTACGAGCAGTACTTC
CASGRDSSYEQYF
>NA|TRBJ2-1|NA|TRBV7-3
TGTGCCAGCAGCTCCGAACAGGGCGATGAGCAGTTCTTC
CASSSEQGDEQFF
>TRBD1|TRBJ1-1|NA|TRBV6-5
TGTGCCAGCAGTTTCCCGGGACAGGCTTCTGAAGCTTTCTTT
CASSFPGQASEAFF
>NA|TRBJ2-4|NA|TRBV5-4
TGTGCCAGCAGCTTGGTAGAGTCGCACATTCAGTACTTC
CASSLVESHIQYF
>NA|TRBJ1-1|NA|TRBV7-9
TGTGCCAGCACCCATTTGAACATGAACACTGAAGCTTTCTTT
CASTHLNMNTEAFF
>TRBD1|TRBJ1-2|NA|TRBV2
TGTGCCAGCAGCACTGGACAGGACTATGGCTACACCTTC
CASSTGQDYGYTF
>TRBD2|TRBJ2-7|once|TRBV11-3
TGTGCCAGCAGCTTAGGCGGGGGGGGTTACGAGCAGTACTTC
CASSLGGGGYEQYF
>NA|TRBJ1-2|NA|TRBV4-3
TGCGCCAGCAGCCAAGAACCGGGCAGTACAGGGAATGGCTACACCTTC
CASSQEPGSTGNGYTF